These T cell receptor beta chains were read from a single sample in a study of T cell repertoires in cytomegalovirus infection. One entry per CDR3 protein, called by TCRdb with MiXCR from the reads. The sample lists about 770,000 distinct CDR3 sequences, about 28% occurring once. Their target antigens are unknown. The sequencing here drew on cultured CD8+ T cells from PBMCs, taken from culture after CMV antigen stimulation. All receptors derive from a human donor in good health (CMV status not recorded). Some clones in this sample may be carry-over from other donors' samples. Each CDR3 is given with its conserved first and last residue. The order of the fields is V gene, clone size, D gene, J gene, CDR3 protein, CDR3 DNA. D genes are given only for firm matches. Not every row has a clone size; where given, it reads once, few, many or a size class.

TRBV27	.	.	TRBJ1-1	CASRSLAALDQEAFF	TGTGCCAGCAGGTCTCTGGCCGCCTTAGACCAGGAAGCTTTCTTT
TRBV4-1	.	TRBD1	TRBJ2-7	CASSPLQGMLYEQYF	TGCGCCAGCAGCCCTTTACAGGGGATGCTCTACGAGCAGTACTTC
TRBV7-6	.	TRBD2	TRBJ2-1	CASSLEASGGPNEQSF	TGTGCCAGCAGCTTAGAAGCCAGCGGGGGGCCCAATGAGCAGTCCTTC
TRBV4-3	few	.	TRBJ2-2	CASSQGSGSGELFF	TGCGCCAGCAGCCAAGGGTCGGGATCGGGGGAGCTGTTTTTT
TRBV20-1	.	.	TRBJ1-2	CSAGDRTVGGYTF	TGCAGTGCTGGTGATCGGACAGTTGGCGGCTACACCTTC
TRBV7-9	many	.	TRBJ1-4	CASSSGGTEEEKLFF	TGTGCCAGCAGCTCAGGAGGGACGGAGGAAGAAAAACTGTTTTTT
TRBV7-9	.	.	TRBJ2-1	CASSSDRGNSYNEQFF	TGTGCCAGCAGTTCCGATAGGGGGAATTCCTACAATGAGCAGTTCTTC
TRBV12-3/TRBV12-4	.	.	TRBJ2-7	CASRAGAGYEQYF	TGTGCCAGCAGGGCAGGGGCAGGTTACGAGCAGTACTTC
TRBV6-6	.	.	TRBJ1-4	CASSLQGVNEKLFF	TGTGCCAGCAGTTTACAGGGAGTCAATGAAAAACTGTTTTTT
TRBV20-1	few	.	TRBJ1-2	CSATEGGRGYTF	TGCAGTGCTACCGAGGGGGGTCGTGGCTACACCTTC
TRBV7-9	few	.	TRBJ2-4	CASSLVGGAKNIQYF	TGTGCCAGCAGCTTGGTGGGGGGAGCCAAAAACATTCAGTACTTC
TRBV5-1	.	.	TRBJ2-1	CASSPDWNRLDEQFF	TGCGCCAGCAGCCCGGACTGGAACCGCTTAGATGAGCAGTTCTTC
TRBV7-9	.	.	TRBJ2-1	CASSLIELVTYNEQFF	TGTGCCAGCAGCTTAATAGAGCTAGTTACCTACAATGAGCAGTTCTTC
TRBV7-9	few	.	TRBJ1-1	CASSLRAGGLEAEAFF	TGTGCCAGCAGCTTAAGGGCAGGAGGCCTAGAAGCTGAAGCTTTCTTT
TRBV2	few	TRBD2	TRBJ2-5	CASKRTSGLSAQETQYF	TGTGCCAGCAAGCGGACTAGCGGCTTGTCCGCACAAGAGACCCAGTACTTC
TRBV7-4	.	TRBD2	TRBJ2-1	CASSHLVLAGDNEQFF	TGTGCCAGCAGCCACCTGGTGTTAGCGGGGGACAATGAGCAGTTCTTC
TRBV6-2/TRBV6-3	few	.	TRBJ1-3	CASSTRTVGDTIYF	TGTGCCAGCAGTACCCGCACTGTGGGAGACACCATATATTTT
TRBV11-3	.	TRBD2	TRBJ2-5	CASSIFRVREETQYF	TGTGCCAGCAGCATTTTCAGGGTGCGGGAGGAGACCCAGTACTTC
TRBV7-6	.	.	TRBJ2-5	CASSFMGSNQETQYF	TGTGCCAGCAGCTTTATGGGCAGCAACCAAGAGACCCAGTACTTC
TRBV6-6	few	.	TRBJ1-1	CASTLRGAEAFF	TGTGCCAGCACTCTACGGGGGGCTGAAGCTTTCTTT
TRBV20-1	.	.	TRBJ2-7	CSARAGRTPYEQYF	TGCAGTGCTAGAGCGGGACGGACCCCATACGAGCAGTACTTC
TRBV7-9	.	TRBD2	TRBJ2-7	CASRPPGLGGHEQYF	TGTGCCAGCAGACCACCGGGACTAGGCGGCCACGAGCAGTACTTC
TRBV6-4	few	.	TRBJ2-5	CASSGAPARSQETQYF	TGTGCCAGCAGTGGTGCCCCGGCGCGCAGTCAAGAGACCCAGTACTTC
TRBV6-5	.	.	TRBJ2-1	CASSKTTRGRLNNEQFF	TGTGCCAGTTCCAAGACCACCCGGGGCAGGTTAAACAATGAGCAGTTCTTC
TRBV27	few	.	TRBJ2-1	CASSSIAYNEQFF	TGTGCCAGCAGTTCCATCGCCTACAATGAGCAGTTCTTC
TRBV24-1	.	.	TRBJ2-4	CATSDPYASDRAKNIQYF	TGTGCCACCAGTGACCCTTACGCATCTGACAGAGCCAAAAACATTCAGTACTTC
TRBV27	.	.	TRBJ1-1	CASSLGRGSVEAFF	TGTGCCAGCAGTTTAGGGCGGGGGAGTGTTGAAGCTTTCTTT
TRBV5-4	.	TRBD1	TRBJ2-1	CASSPPGGHEQFF	TGTGCCAGCAGCCCTCCAGGGGGCCATGAGCAGTTCTTC
TRBV4-1	.	.	TRBJ1-6	CASSQAYREAANSPLHF	TGCGCCAGCAGCCAAGCTTATAGGGAGGCGGCTAATTCACCCCTCCACTTT
TRBV6-1	few	TRBD1	TRBJ2-1	CASSYGTGGSEFF	TGTGCCAGCAGTTATGGGACAGGGGGCTCCGAATTCTTC
TRBV6-1	few	.	TRBJ1-1	CASSERRGNTEAFF	TGTGCCAGCAGTGAACGTCGGGGCAACACTGAAGCTTTCTTT
TRBV7-9	few	TRBD1	TRBJ2-2	CASRGQDNTGELFF	TGTGCCAGCAGAGGACAGGATAACACCGGGGAGCTGTTTTTT
TRBV6-1	many	.	TRBJ2-2	CASSEEWENTGELFF	TGTGCCAGCAGTGAAGAATGGGAGAACACCGGGGAGCTGTTTTTT
TRBV7-9	many	TRBD1	TRBJ2-7	CASSRGQGHEQYF	TGTGCCAGCAGCCGGGGACAGGGTCACGAGCAGTACTTC
TRBV9	.	TRBD2	TRBJ2-5	CASSVASGGGETQYF	TGTGCCAGCAGCGTAGCGAGCGGGGGCGGGGAGACCCAGTACTTC
TRBV7-8	many	TRBD1	TRBJ2-1	CASSLEGRGPNEQFF	TGTGCCAGCAGCTTAGAGGGAAGGGGGCCTAATGAGCAGTTCTTC
TRBV6-6	.	TRBD1	TRBJ1-2	CASSYSDRDRDGYTF	TGTGCCAGCAGTTACTCAGATAGGGACAGGGATGGCTACACCTTC
TRBV6-5	few	.	TRBJ1-5	CASSPDTPYSNQPQHF	TGTGCCAGCAGCCCCGACACCCCCTATAGCAATCAGCCCCAGCATTTT
TRBV12-3/TRBV12-4	few	.	TRBJ2-7	CASSLNSHYEQYF	TGTGCCAGCAGTTTAAACAGTCACTACGAGCAGTACTTC
TRBV12-3/TRBV12-4	many	.	TRBJ1-1	CASSPSPDNLVKHTEAFF	TGTGCCAGCAGCCCCTCGCCGGACAACCTGGTAAAGCACACTGAAGCTTTCTTT
TRBV4-1	few	.	TRBJ2-7	CASSQGEGIYEQYF	TGCGCCAGCAGCCAAGGAGAAGGAATCTACGAGCAGTACTTC
TRBV5-6	.	TRBD2	TRBJ2-5	CASSRLAGGPGETQYF	TGTGCCAGCAGCAGACTAGCGGGGGGGCCGGGAGAGACCCAGTACTTC
TRBV10-3	many	.	TRBJ2-5	CAIRDSQETQYF	TGTGCCATCAGGGACAGCCAAGAGACCCAGTACTTC
TRBV7-9	.	.	TRBJ1-2	CASNLVGQVNYGYTF	TGTGCCAGCAACTTAGTTGGGCAGGTTAACTATGGCTACACCTTC
TRBV10-3	.	.	TRBJ1-5	CAISDYRDANYSNQPQHF	TGTGCCATCAGTGATTACAGGGATGCGAATTATAGCAATCAGCCCCAGCATTTT
TRBV28	few	.	TRBJ2-3	CASSPRLYTDTQYF	TGTGCCAGCAGTCCCCGACTGTATACAGATACGCAGTATTTT
TRBV4-3	.	TRBD1	TRBJ1-3	CASSQEDRVLFGNTIYF	TGCGCCAGCAGCCAAGAGGACAGGGTTCTGTTCGGAAACACCATATATTTT
TRBV7-9	.	TRBD1	TRBJ2-2	CASSLGTGIFGELFF	TGTGCCAGCAGCTTAGGGACAGGGATCTTCGGGGAGCTGTTTTTT
TRBV7-9	.	.	TRBJ1-2	CASSTTGRNTVRDKGGYGYTF	TGTGCCAGCAGCACCACCGGCCGCAACACAGTAAGAGACAAAGGGGGCTATGGCTACACCTTC
TRBV27	few	.	TRBJ2-3	CASSLRAGQDTQYF	TGTGCCAGCAGTTTACGGGCGGGGCAAGATACGCAGTATTTT
TRBV28	.	TRBD2	TRBJ2-1	CASSLRERGPKTYNEQFF	TGTGCCAGCAGTTTGAGGGAGCGGGGGCCCAAAACCTACAATGAGCAGTTCTTC
TRBV19	few	.	TRBJ2-2	CASSTLGANTGELFF	TGTGCCAGTAGTACCCTAGGAGCAAACACCGGGGAGCTGTTTTTT
TRBV7-6	.	.	TRBJ1-4	CASSLDSPNEKLFF	TGTGCCAGCAGCTTAGACAGCCCTAATGAAAAACTGTTTTTT
TRBV19	.	TRBD1	TRBJ1-4	CAIRDRRNEKLFF	TGTGCCATCCGGGACAGGCGAAATGAAAAACTGTTTTTT